The 16 T cell receptor beta chains in this list originate from one sample, sequenced in a study of metastatic and nonmetastatic thyroid tumors (dated by TCRdb to between 2020 and 2021). None of the patients had been given any treatment before thyroid surgery. The receptor library was made with PCR. For sequencing, an Illumina HiSeq 4000 was employed. TCRdb cleaned the public reads at Q25 with fastp, built clones with MiXCR and kept in-frame beta chains. The sample table contains tens of thousands of clones; only one count was recorded for approximately 17% of them. Just under 3% of the sample is held by the ten biggest clonotypes. The sequenced sample consisted of blood. The receptors stem from a female donor with papillary thyroid cancer or a benign thyroid nodule (not recorded which). Some clones in this sample may be carry-over from other donors' samples.

This clone has at least ten counts. The sample contains more than one DNA sequence encoding this CDR3. The chain has TRBV12-3 or TRBV12-4 and TRBJ2-1; a weak D match, TRBD1 (5 bases). This CDR3 has 14 amino acids. Trimming cost V 2 bases and J 1 base, with 6 bases left between them. The CDR3 bases are TGTGCCAGCAGTTTAAGGGGATCCTACAATGAGCAGTTCTTC. This translates into CASSLRGSYNEQFF.

This sequence joins TRBV6-5 and TRBJ2-7; 7 bases agree with TRBD1. The CDR3 contains 15 residues. V was pared by 5 bases and J by 2 bases, with 9 bases of the junction left unmatched. Germline V lookup: CDR1 MNHEY, CDR2 SVGAGI. The CDR3 DNA follows: TGTGCCAGCAGTCCGATCCGGGACAGTACCTACGAGCAGTACTTC. Its protein is CASSPIRDSTYEQYF.

The chain links TRBV3-1 to TRBJ2-7; 7 positions match TRBD2. The germline V gene encodes CDR1 LGHDT and CDR2 YNNKEL (reference sequence). The CDR3 is 16 residues long. V was pared by 6 bases and J by 2 bases, with 13 bases of the junction left unmatched. The CDR3 reads CASSPTMRGIPYEQYF. CDR3 nucleotides: TGTGCCAGCAGTCCTACCATGCGGGGGATCCCCTACGAGCAGTACTTC.

Concerning this clone: Being one base from a much bigger clone, this may be a read error. The genes are TRBV5-1 and TRBJ2-5; the D is unclear. This CDR3 contains 13 residues. CDR1 is SGHRS and CDR2 is YFSETQ in the germline V gene. DNA for the CDR3: TGCGCCGGCAGCCCTGCCTCTAAAGAGACCCAGTACTTC. Its translation is CAGSPASKETQYF.

This clone turned up a few times. CDR3 sequence reads: CASKAWGNYGYTF. The CDR3 DNA reads TGTGCCAGCAAGGCATGGGGGAACTATGGCTACACCTTC. V and J are TRBV6-1 and TRBJ1-2; weak D call: TRBD1 (5 bases). Germline V gene lookup returns CDR1 MNHNS and CDR2 SASEGT. The CDR3 is 13 amino acids. V was clipped by 7 bases and J by 2 bases, with 11 bases between them.

The sample holds many counts of this clone. The chain has TRBV27 and TRBJ2-1, with D possibly TRBD2 on 6 matching bases. Trimming took off 11 bases at V and 6 bases at J, with 17 bases between the two ends. Germline loops: CDR1 MNHEY, CDR2 SMNVEV (reference sequence). This CDR3 spans 13 amino acids. The CDR3 bases are TGTGCCCCCGGGGGAGCGGAGTGCAATGAGCAGTTCTTC. It is translated as CAPGGAECNEQFF.

V and J are TRBV6-1 and TRBJ1-5; the D is unclear. Germline V gene sequence: CDR1 MNHNS, CDR2 SASEGT. Trimming pared 6 bases from V and 2 bases from J, leaving 17 bases between. The CDR3 loop spans 16 amino acids. CDR3 in amino acids: CASRRAGTGGNQPQHF. For the CDR3, the DNA is TGTGCCAGCAGGCGCGCGGGAACCGGGGGCAATCAGCCCCAGCATTTT.

This clone was counted at least ten times. The rearrangement links TRBV7-8 to TRBJ1-6; weak D call: TRBD1 (5 bases). CDR1 SGHVS and CDR2 FQNEAQ come from the germline V gene. The CDR3 runs to 17 residues. Trimming left V 3 bases short and J 7 bases short, with 19 bases between. Written as DNA, the CDR3 is TGTGCCAGCAGCTTTGGTGCAGGGCTTACGGTCAATTCACCCCTCCACTTT. Translating it yields CASSFGAGLTVNSPLHF.

Concerning this clone: A much larger clone lies one base from this, so it may be a read error. This chain joins TRBV29-1 and TRBJ2-5, with a possible D match to TRBD2 (6 bases). The CDR3 has 14 amino acids. V lost 8 bases and J 5 bases, leaving 21 bases between the germline ends. Germline lookup yields CDR1 SQVTM and CDR2 ANQGSEA. This CDR3 reads CSFLVGGRGETQYF. CDR3 nucleotide sequence: TGCAGCTTCCTGGTCGGGGGTCGAGGGGAGACCCAGTACTTC.

This clone came up many times. The chain links TRBV27 to TRBJ2-6; 7 bases fit TRBD2. CDR3 length equals 17 residues. V shed 5 bases and J 1 base; nucleotides not matched to a gene: 8. Germline CDR1 MNHEY, CDR2 SMNVEV (reference sequence). The CDR3 DNA is TGTGCCAGCAGTGCGAAAGCGGGATATTCTGGGGCCAACGTCCTGACTTTC. Encoded protein: CASSAKAGYSGANVLTF. The full variable domain, completed using reference TRBV27 and TRBJ2-6, is EAQVTQNPRYLITVTGKKLTVTCSQNMNHEYMSWYRQDPGLGLRQIYYSMNVEVTDKGDVPEGYKVSRKEKRNFPLILESPSPNQTSLYFCASSAKAGYSGANVLTFGAGSRLTVL.

This clone was observed at least ten times. J is TRBJ2-7 and V is TRBV27; perhaps TRBD1 as D (6 bases). The V gene lost 3 bases and the J gene lost 3 bases, with 12 bases spanning the gap. Germline V gene data show CDR1 as MNHEY and CDR2 as SMNVEV (reference sequence). This CDR3 is built from 14 residues. DNA of the CDR3: TGTGCCAGCAGTTTCTTGGGACAACGCTACGAGCAGTACTTC. Residues: CASSFLGQRYEQYF.

This clone was counted between two and nine times. The chain has TRBV28 and TRBJ2-7; 8 nucleotides agree with TRBD1. This CDR3 contains 13 residues. Germline V CDR1 and CDR2: MDHEN, SYDVKM. J lost 3 bases, V lost 4 bases, and 2 bases had no gene match. CDR3 DNA sequence: TGTGCCAGCAGTTACAGGGGGGTCTACGAGCAGTACTTC. Its translation is CASSYRGVYEQYF.

This clone was counted many times. The V gene is TRBV7-2, the J gene TRBJ2-5; the D is unclear. Germline CDR1 and CDR2: SGHTA and FQGNSA. Between the trimmed V and J ends, which lost 3 bases and 8 bases, there was a span of 10 bases. There are 12 residues in the CDR3. CDR3 protein: CASSLGWGTQYF. As DNA, the CDR3 is TGTGCCAGCAGCTTGGGGTGGGGTACCCAGTACTTC.

This clone was picked up many times. V and J are TRBV18 and TRBJ1-2; TRBD1 might be the D (5 bases). The CDR3 is 14 residues long. The ends were cut back, 6 bases at V and 6 bases at J, with 17 bases in the middle. CDR1 and CDR2 from the germline V gene are KGHSH and LQKENI. The CDR3 sequence is CASSLEVRGDGYTF. The CDR3 DNA is TGTGCCAGCTCCCTAGAAGTGAGGGGCGATGGCTACACCTTC.

This clone appeared many times. The J gene is TRBJ2-2, the V gene TRBV28; 14 bases map to TRBD2. J gave up 13 bases and V 3 bases, and 7 bases lay outside the gene matches. This CDR3 is built from 15 residues. CDR1 is MDHEN, CDR2 SYDVKM, per germline. The CDR3, as DNA: TGTGCCAGCAGTTTTAGACTAGCGGGAGGGTTAGCGCTGTTTTTT. Translation gives CASSFRLAGGLALFF.

This clone was seen at least ten times. This chain uses TRBV28 with TRBJ2-7; D call uncertain. V lost 3 bases and J lost 7, with 10 bases in between. The CDR3 length is 12 residues. The germline V gene encodes CDR1 MDHEN and CDR2 SYDVKM. CDR3 in amino acids: CASSLGVGEQYF. In DNA, the CDR3 is TGTGCCAGCAGTTTGGGTGTGGGGGAGCAGTACTTC.